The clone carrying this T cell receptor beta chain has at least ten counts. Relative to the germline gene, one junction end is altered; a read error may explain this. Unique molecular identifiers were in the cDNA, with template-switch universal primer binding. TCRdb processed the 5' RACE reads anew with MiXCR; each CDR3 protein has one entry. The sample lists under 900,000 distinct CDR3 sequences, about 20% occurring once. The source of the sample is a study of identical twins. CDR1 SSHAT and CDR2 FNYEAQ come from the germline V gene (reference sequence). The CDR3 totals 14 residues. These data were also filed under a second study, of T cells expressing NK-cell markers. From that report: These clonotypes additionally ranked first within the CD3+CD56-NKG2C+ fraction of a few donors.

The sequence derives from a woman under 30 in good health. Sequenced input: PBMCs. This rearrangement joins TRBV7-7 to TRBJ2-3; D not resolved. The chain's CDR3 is CASSLDLGADTQYF. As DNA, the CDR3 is TGTGCTAGCAGCTTAGATCTGGGCGCAGATACGCAGTATTTT.